The table lists the clone carrying this T cell receptor (beta chain) with a few counts. The antigen is not known. Relative to the germline gene, one junction end is altered; a read error may explain this. PCR was performed a second time for about 7 to 12 cycles using a sample-barcoded 5' primer and a J-beta primer mix. Each single sample gave us at least 2.5 million CDR3-containing paired-end reads. TCRdb analysed the 5' RACE reads with MiXCR anew, one entry per CDR3 protein. The repertoire has more than 500,000 distinct CDR3 sequences, roughly a quarter of them found once; the top ten carry around 18%. The CDR3 runs 12 residues. Germline-derived CDR1 and CDR2 are SGHRS and YFSETQ. The sample belongs to a study of blood T cells in healthy people across ages. General study findings and limits: Estimates drawn from one million T cells were deemed to understate diversity.

The V gene is TRBV5-1, the J gene TRBJ2-3, with no clear D. The sequenced sample was blood. The sequence was obtained from a woman aged 70 to 79 in good health. The CDR3 coding sequence is TGCGCCAGCACCTTGAATAGGGATACGCAGTATTTT. The encoded protein is CASTLNRDTQYF. The entire variable domain, with the rest obtained from reference TRBV5-1 and TRBJ2-3, is as follows: KAGVTQTPRYLIKTRGQQVTLSCSPISGHRSVSWYQQTPGQGLQFLFEYFSETQRNKGNFPGRFSGRQFSNSRSEMNVSTLELGDSALYLCASTLNRDTQYFGPGTRLTVL.